This section outlines one TCR beta chain sequence together with its context. The target antigen is unknown. This entry is derived from a study of T-cell reconstitution after alpha-beta-depleted transplantation in children. Study outcomes and limitations: Newly produced T cells mostly provided counts and TCRbeta diversity after one year, as hyperexpanded clones declined. Surviving recipient T cells and thymic progenitors produced the high day-60 TCRbeta diversity seen in some patients.

After removal of 7 bases from V and 2 bases from J, the junction contained 7 bases not matched to a gene. This CDR3 contains 13 residues. Germline CDR1 reads SQVTM; CDR2 reads ANQGSEA. Preparation of the TCRbeta library involved a method that used unique molecular identifiers. TCRdb used MiXCR to reprocess the PCR reads, holding one entry per CDR3 protein. The table shows tens of thousands of distinct CDR3 sequences, with around 40% occurring only once. The clonotype was recovered from a male patient under 18 who had a stem cell transplant for acute lymphoblastic leukemia, so the T cells may come from the graft donor. V is TRBV29-1 and J is TRBJ2-7; 8 bases align to TRBD1. This material consisted of PBMCs, mostly from graft donor cells, taken 360 days after TCRalphabeta/CD19-depleted stem cell transplant. The CDR3 region has the DNA TGCAGCGCTCGGACAGGGCGCCCCTACGAGCAGTACTTC. Amino acid sequence: CSARTGRPYEQYF.